This entry lists 30 T cell receptor beta chains sequenced from one sample in a study of Graves' ophthalmopathy and Graves' hyperthyroidism. The study amplified TCR beta CDR3 regions using RNA transcripts. RT-PCR with HTBI primers came first, then second-round multiplex PCR. TCRdb called the multiplex PCR reads again in MiXCR, with one record for every CDR3 protein. The sample lists 580,000 or so distinct CDR3 sequences, about two fifths occurring once. Sequenced: peripheral blood or thyroid tissue (not recorded which). The receptors derive from an adult man with Graves' hyperthyroidism.

This clonotype came up many times. The V call is TRBV2, the J call TRBJ2-5; possible D gene TRBD2, 7 bases. Germline CDR1 SNHLY, CDR2 FYNNEI. The CDR3 runs to 14 residues. V was trimmed by 4 bases and J by 9 bases, leaving 18 bases between them. CDR3 coding DNA: TGTGCCAGCAGTGGGGGGGGCGAGGGGACACCCCAGTACTTC. Translating gives CASSGGGEGTPQYF.

A few counts support this clonotype. The rearrangement joins TRBV10-3 to TRBJ1-1; D might be TRBD1 (5 bases). The CDR3 consists of 14 residues. Trimming took 0 bases from V and 8 from J, leaving 13 bases between them. Germline V lookup: CDR1 ENHRY, CDR2 SYGVKD. This CDR3 is CAISESSGSGEAFF. The DNA for the CDR3 is TGTGCCATCAGTGAGTCATCAGGGTCCGGAGAAGCTTTCTTT.

This clonotype was detected many times. V and J are TRBV12-3 or TRBV12-4 and TRBJ1-5, with D possibly being TRBD1 (5 bases). Trimming shortened V by 7 bases and J by 0 bases, and 13 bases separated the two germline ends. CDR3 length: 15 residues. The CDR3 region has the DNA TGTGCCAGCACCCTGGACGGGGGTAGCAATCAGCCCCAGCATTTT. It yields the protein CASTLDGGSNQPQHF.

This clonotype was found many times. J is TRBJ1-2 and V is TRBV14, with D uncertain. V was clipped by 3 bases and J by 4 bases, with 21 bases between them. The CDR3 is 17 amino acids. Germline V lookup: CDR1 SGHDN, CDR2 FVKESK. The CDR3 loop is CASSHQGMSMKSYGYTF. CDR3 nucleotides: TGTGCCAGCAGCCACCAAGGGATGTCAATGAAAAGCTATGGCTACACCTTC.

A note on this clonotype: Being one base from a much bigger clone, this may be a read error. The chain carries TRBV19 and TRBJ1-2, with D tentatively TRBD1 (5 bases). Germline CDR1 and CDR2: LNHDA and SQIVND (reference sequence). V shed 2 bases and J shed 6 bases, with 10 bases lying between them. This CDR3 is 13 amino acids long. CDR3 nucleotide sequence: TGTGCCAGTAGTATAAGGGGAATCAATGGCTACACCTTC. Protein product: CASSIRGINGYTF.

About this clonotype: Given a much more abundant clone one base away, this may be a read error. The rearrangement joins TRBV7-2 to TRBJ1-4; possible D gene TRBD1, 6 bases. Germline V gene data show CDR1 as SGHTA and CDR2 as FQGNSA. This CDR3 has 13 amino acids. The germline V and J ends were trimmed by 5 bases and 7 bases, with 11 bases remaining between them. The CDR3 reads CASSHLGGEKLFF. The CDR3 DNA reads as TGTGCCAGCAGCCACCTAGGGGGTGAAAAACTGTTTTTT.

The chain couples TRBV7-9 to TRBJ1-6, with 8 bases identical to TRBD1. The V gene end was trimmed by 6 bases and the J gene end by 7 bases; junction bases not matched to a gene: 11. The V gene's germline CDR1 is SEHNR and CDR2 FQNEAQ (reference sequence). The CDR3 contains 16 residues. The CDR3 region is CASSYRQGAVNSPLHF. The CDR3 coding sequence is TGTGCCAGCAGTTACAGGCAGGGGGCAGTGAATTCACCCCTCCACTTT.

This clonotype was picked up many times. The CDR3: CASSLGGGRGEQYF. Written as DNA, the CDR3 is TGTGCCAGCAGCTTGGGCGGCGGAAGAGGCGAGCAGTACTTC. The V and J genes are TRBV7-8 and TRBJ2-7; D gene unclear. V lost 3 bases and J 6 bases, leaving 15 bases between the germline ends. CDR3 length equals 14 residues. Germline V gene lookup returns CDR1 SGHVS and CDR2 FQNEAQ.

The V gene is TRBV19, the J gene TRBJ2-3; 7 nucleotides match TRBD1. J gave up 0 bases and V 3 bases, and 6 bases lay outside the gene matches. CDR1 and CDR2 (germline): LNHDA, SQIVND (reference sequence). This CDR3 is 16 amino acids long. CDR3 sequence reads: CASSMPGGSSTDTQYF. The CDR3 DNA is TGTGCCAGTAGTATGCCAGGGGGATCAAGCACAGATACGCAGTATTTT. Full variable domain (rest looked up from reference TRBV19 and TRBJ2-3): DGGITQSPKYLFRKEGQNVTLSCEQNLNHDAMYWYRQDPGQGLRLIYYSQIVNDFQKGDIAEGYSVSREKKESFPLTVTSAQKNPTAFYLCASSMPGGSSTDTQYFGPGTRLTVL.

The CDR3 sequence is CASSQDERALGGNTIYF. In DNA form, the CDR3 reads TGTGCCAGCAGCCAAGATGAGAGAGCGTTAGGAGGAAACACCATATATTTT. V is TRBV7-8 and J is TRBJ1-3; D is undetermined. V lost 5 bases, J lost 4 bases, and 21 bases lay in between. The CDR3 spans 17 residues. CDR1 is SGHVS and CDR2 is FQNEAQ in the germline V gene.

This clonotype has a count of ten or more. The rearrangement uses TRBV7-6 and TRBJ1-4, with 7 bases that match TRBD1. Germline loops: CDR1 SGHVS, CDR2 FNYEAQ. Unmatched junction bases numbered 18, after V lost 5 bases and J lost 3 bases. The CDR3 consists of 19 residues. DNA for the CDR3: TGTGCCAGCAGCCGGTTCCTAGAAGGGGGCGCAATGGCTAATGAAAAACTGTTTTTT. Translating gives CASSRFLEGGAMANEKLFF.

This clonotype was counted only a few times. This sequence joins TRBV30 and TRBJ1-2; TRBD1 matches 7 bases. V dropped 8 bases and J dropped 6; count of bases not matched to a gene: 9. CDR1 GTSNPN and CDR2 SVGIG come from the germline V gene (reference sequence). The CDR3 runs 12 residues. The CDR3 nucleotides are TGTGCCGGAATACAGGGGCCTCATGGCTACACCTTC. Residues: CAGIQGPHGYTF.

V and J are TRBV7-8 and TRBJ2-2, with D perhaps matching TRBD1 (6 bases). The CDR3 length is 15 residues. Germline V gene sequence: CDR1 SGHVS, CDR2 FQNEAQ. V lost 0 bases and J 5 bases, leaving 10 bases between the germline ends. Here the CDR3 reads CASSLAGTPTGELFF. In DNA form, the CDR3 reads TGTGCCAGCAGCTTAGCGGGGACACCGACCGGGGAGCTGTTTTTT.

This chain uses TRBV19 with TRBJ1-2, with D tentatively TRBD1 (5 bases). CDR1 LNHDA and CDR2 SQIVND come from the germline V gene (reference sequence). The CDR3 is 14 residues long. Trimming shortened V by 4 bases and J by 4 bases, and 13 bases separated the two germline ends. The CDR3 region has the DNA TGTGCCAGTAGTACGCGACAGCTACCCTATGGCTACACCTTC. This translates into CASSTRQLPYGYTF. The full variable domain, its missing parts supplied by reference TRBV19 and TRBJ1-2, is DGGITQSPKYLFRKEGQNVTLSCEQNLNHDAMYWYRQDPGQGLRLIYYSQIVNDFQKGDIAEGYSVSREKKESFPLTVTSAQKNPTAFYLCASSTRQLPYGYTFGSGTRLTVV.

Concerning this clonotype: This may arise from a read error, as a much more abundant clone is one base away. The chain links TRBV7-2 to TRBJ1-6; 7 positions agree with TRBD1. Germline values: CDR1 SGHTA, CDR2 FQGNSA. The CDR3 totals 17 residues. The J segment lost 8 bases and the V segment lost 4 bases, leaving 14 bases of the junction unmatched. In DNA, the CDR3 is TGTGCCAGCAGCTCCCGACAGGGAACTAGTGTGGATTCACCCCTCCACTTT. Its translation is CASSSRQGTSVDSPLHF.

The sample holds a few counts of this clonotype. The chain combines TRBV20-1 with TRBJ1-2; 7 bases fit TRBD1. Germline V lookup: CDR1 DFQATT, CDR2 SNEGSKA (reference sequence). V shed 0 bases and J 2 bases; nucleotides not matched to a gene: 6. CDR3 length: 15 residues. CDR3 protein: CSARDRGRGNYGYTF. DNA for the CDR3: TGCAGTGCTAGAGATCGTGGCAGGGGGAACTATGGCTACACCTTC.

This clonotype was seen repeatedly, ten times or more. This chain joins TRBV5-8 and TRBJ2-7; 7 nucleotides align to TRBD1. After removal of 4 bases from V and 2 bases from J, the junction contained 6 bases not matched to a gene. Per the germline V gene, CDR1 is SGHTS and CDR2 is YDEGEE. CDR3 length: 14 residues. The CDR3 here is CASSLRDSTYEQYF. The CDR3 DNA reads as TGTGCCAGCAGCCTCCGGGACAGCACCTACGAGCAGTACTTC.

This clonotype was seen many times. The chain couples TRBV10-3 to TRBJ1-6; 10 positions agree with TRBD1. This CDR3 has 14 residues. V lost 3 bases and J lost 13; bases outside the gene matches: 6. CDR1 and CDR2 from the germline V gene are ENHRY and SYGVKD. The CDR3: CAISDGQGVFPLHF. CDR3 nucleotides: TGTGCCATCAGTGACGGACAGGGGGTTTTTCCCCTCCACTTT.

V gene TRBV6-5 combines with J gene TRBJ1-1, with D possibly TRBD1 on 6 matching bases. CDR1 is MNHEY, CDR2 SVGAGI, per germline. The CDR3 runs to 13 residues. V lost 2 bases to trimming and J lost 4 bases, with 8 bases between them. CDR3: CASSYLGATEAFF. Here the CDR3 DNA reads TGTGCCAGCAGTTACCTGGGGGCCACTGAAGCTTTCTTT.

This clonotype was seen repeatedly, ten times or more. The CDR3: CASSQPEGKLFF. In DNA, the CDR3 is TGTGCCAGCAGTCAGCCGGAGGGAAAACTGTTTTTT. The chain recombines TRBV27 with TRBJ1-4; D is ambiguous. In germline, CDR1 is MNHEY, CDR2 SMNVEV (reference sequence). Deletions cut 5 bases from V and 10 bases from J, with 11 bases between. The CDR3 runs 12 residues.

About this clonotype itself: A read error is possible here, since a much larger clone lies one base away. The genes are TRBV10-2 and TRBJ2-7; D unresolved. Germline V gene lookup returns CDR1 WSHSY and CDR2 SAAADI. This CDR3 is built from 12 residues. Trimming removed 0 bases at V and 6 bases at J, with 6 bases between. The chain's CDR3 is CASSESGSEQYF. The CDR3 DNA follows: TGCGCCAGCAGTGAGTCAGGGTCCGAGCAGTACTTC.

In this sample, this clonotype turned up many times. The V call is TRBV10-2, the J call TRBJ2-7; tentatively, D is TRBD2 (5 bases). Deletions cut 2 bases from V and 6 bases from J, with 23 bases between. Germline assignment: CDR1 WSHSY and CDR2 SAAADI. The CDR3 contains 17 residues. The CDR3 protein is CASSEPPGLAGAVEQYF. CDR3 nucleotide sequence: TGCGCCAGCAGTGAGCCCCCGGGGTTAGCCGGAGCGGTCGAGCAGTACTTC.

Note on this clonotype: At one end, the junction sequence differs from germline, possibly due to a read error. The V call is TRBV10-3, the J call TRBJ2-7; D not resolved. The CDR3 length is 13 residues. Germline CDR1 is ENHRY and CDR2 is SYGVKD. The CDR3 loop reads CAISPEQNYEQHF. The CDR3 coding sequence is TGTGCCATCAGCCCGGAACAGAACTACGAGCAGCACTTC.

The chain couples TRBV7-9 to TRBJ2-1, with D possibly being TRBD1 (7 bases). Trimming pared 3 bases from V and 5 bases from J, leaving 11 bases between. The CDR3 loop spans 14 amino acids. Germline V gene data show CDR1 as SEHNR and CDR2 as FQNEAQ (reference sequence). CDR3 coding DNA: TGTGCCAGCAGCTTGGCGGGACAGAACAATGAGCAGTTCTTC. Translation: CASSLAGQNNEQFF. Supplemented by reference TRBV7-9 and TRBJ2-1, the full variable domain reads DTGVSQNPRHKITKRGQNVTFRCDPISEHNRLYWYRQTLGQGPEFLTYFQNEAQLEKSRLLSDRFSAERPKGSFSTLEIQRTEQGDSAMYLCASSLAGQNNEQFFGPGTRLTVL.

Many counts were recorded for this clonotype. The chain couples TRBV5-8 to TRBJ2-7, with D perhaps TRBD1 (6 bases). Germline CDR1 and CDR2: SGHTS and YDEGEE. This CDR3 has 13 amino acids. V was clipped by 0 bases and J by 6 bases, with 10 bases between them. The CDR3: CASSLAVGGEQYF. CDR3 in DNA: TGTGCCAGCAGCTTGGCGGTAGGGGGCGAGCAGTACTTC. Based on the CDR3 plus reference TRBV5-8 and TRBJ2-7, the full variable domain is EAGVTQSPTHLIKTRGQQATLRCSPISGHTSVYWYQQALGLGLQFLLWYDEGEERNRGNFPPRFSGRQFPNYSSELNVNALELEDSALYLCASSLAVGGEQYFGPGTRLTVT.

In this sample, this clonotype turned up many times. This chain connects TRBV7-8 to TRBJ1-6; D might be TRBD1 (5 bases). Trimming cost V 2 bases and J 10 bases, with 9 bases left between them. Germline V gives CDR1 SGHVS, CDR2 FQNEAQ. The CDR3 is 13 residues long. This CDR3 is CASSLMGGSPLHF. The CDR3 DNA sequence: TGTGCCAGCAGCTTAATGGGGGGGTCACCCCTCCACTTT.

Of note for this clonotype: This may stem from a read error, because a much larger clone lies one nucleotide away. DNA for the CDR3: TGTGCCAGCCACCCAGGGCGACTGGGGAGGGAGACCCAGTACTTC. It is translated as CASHPGRLGRETQYF. The J gene is TRBJ2-5, the V gene TRBV2, with D perhaps matching TRBD2 (6 bases). CDR3 length equals 15 residues. Germline V CDR1 and CDR2: SNHLY, FYNNEI. The ends were cut back, 8 bases at V and 5 bases at J, with 21 bases in the middle.

This clonotype has more than one count but fewer than ten. The V gene is TRBV19, the J gene TRBJ2-6; D remains unclear. The CDR3 totals 14 residues. From germline, CDR1 is LNHDA and CDR2 SQIVND (reference sequence). V shed 6 bases and J shed 0 bases, with 6 bases lying between them. The CDR3 bases are TGTGCCAGTAGGCCCTACTCTGGGGCCAACGTCCTGACTTTC. It codes for CASRPYSGANVLTF. The full variable domain, in which reference TRBV19 and TRBJ2-6 provide the parts outside the CDR3, is DGGITQSPKYLFRKEGQNVTLSCEQNLNHDAMYWYRQDPGQGLRLIYYSQIVNDFQKGDIAEGYSVSREKKESFPLTVTSAQKNPTAFYLCASRPYSGANVLTFGAGSRLTVL.

The table lists this clonotype with many counts. V and J are TRBV19 and TRBJ1-4; 7 bases are a match to TRBD1. The V and J ends lost 3 bases and 8 bases, in that order; junction bases with no gene match: 6. Germline-derived CDR1 and CDR2 are LNHDA and SQIVND (reference sequence). The CDR3 runs 14 residues. CDR3 region: CASSIRGNTEKLFF. CDR3 bases: TGTGCCAGTAGTATCAGGGGGAACACCGAAAAACTGTTTTTT.

V and J are TRBV2 and TRBJ2-2, with a weak D call TRBD2 (6 bases). Trimming stripped 2 bases from V and 3 bases from J, with 16 bases between. CDR1 and CDR2 (germline): SNHLY, FYNNEI. The CDR3 has 17 amino acids. The DNA of the CDR3 is TGTGCCAGCAGTGAAAAGTCCCCCGGGACTTACACCGGGGAGCTGTTTTTT. Its translation: CASSEKSPGTYTGELFF.